This TCR beta chain was captured in a study of blood T cell repertoires in COVID-19. CDR3 length equals 12 residues. The V end was cut by 5 bases, the J end by 6 bases, with 10 bases between. The germline gives CDR1 SGHAT, CDR2 FQNNGV. Libraries were prepared by immunoSEQ multiplex PCR; TCRdb keeps only in-frame clonotypes and omits some of them. The sample contains roughly 250,000 clones, roughly 84% of which appear only once. What was sequenced was peripheral blood. The receptor comes from a human donor in a cohort sampled during active COVID-19. This chain links TRBV11-2 with TRBJ1-1, with D unclear. CDR3 in amino acids: CASSKEFAEAFF. The CDR3 DNA reads TGTGCCAGCAGCAAAGAGTTCGCTGAAGCTTTCTTT.